Listed here are 5 T cell receptor beta chains from one sample, sequenced in a study of chemoradiotherapy in HPV16-positive cancers. Clones were read by immunoSEQ multiplex PCR, and TCRdb kept only the in-frame ones, dropping some. The profile shows roughly 14,000 clones, around 74% of them singletons. The material was obtained from a patient who underwent chemoradiotherapy. All receptors come from a human donor with HPV-associated anogenital cancer.

The chain is built from TRBV7-6 and TRBJ2-7; D not resolved. CDR1 SGHVS and CDR2 FNYEAQ come from the germline V gene. V shed 5 bases and J shed 5 bases, with 16 bases lying between them. The CDR3 contains 14 residues. The CDR3 spells CASSPTIATNEQYF. The CDR3 DNA reads as TGTGCCAGCAGCCCAACTATAGCTACTAACGAGCAGTACTTC.

The genes are TRBV9 and TRBJ2-3; TRBD2 might be the D (6 bases). The CDR3 length is 14 residues. Between the trimmed V and J ends, which lost 0 bases and 6 bases, there was a span of 11 bases. CDR1 and CDR2 from the germline V gene are SGDLS and YYNGEE. The CDR3 DNA follows: TGTGCCAGCAGCGTAGGGCTAGCGCCCGATACGCAGTATTTT. It encodes CASSVGLAPDTQYF.

The chain links TRBV4-3 to TRBJ1-2; D not resolved. This CDR3 contains 15 residues. V was pared by 2 bases and J by 5 bases, with 15 bases between. The germline CDR1 and CDR2 sequences are LGHNA and YSLEER. In DNA form, the CDR3 reads TGCGCCAGCAGCCAACTTAACGGGGTCGGGTATGGCTACACCTTC. Its protein product is CASSQLNGVGYGYTF.

The table lists this clone with a few counts. CDR3: CASRRVEGRTEAFF. In DNA form, the CDR3 reads TGTGCCAGCCGCCGGGTTGAGGGGAGGACTGAAGCTTTCTTT. The rearrangement uses TRBV6-1 and TRBJ1-1; tentatively, D is TRBD1 (5 bases). Germline CDR1 reads MNHNS; CDR2 reads SASEGT. The V end lost 8 bases, the J end lost 5 bases, and 18 bases lay between the germline ends. The CDR3 contains 14 residues.

This clone has a single count. This chain joins TRBV28 and TRBJ2-5, with D maybe TRBD1 (6 bases). Germline V lookup: CDR1 MDHEN, CDR2 SYDVKM. Trimming took off 2 bases at V and 6 bases at J, with 16 bases between the two ends. The CDR3 runs to 15 residues. In DNA form, the CDR3 reads TGTGCCAGCAGTTTAAGGCTAACAGGGAAACAGACCCAGTACTTC. Translated, it gives CASSLRLTGKQTQYF.